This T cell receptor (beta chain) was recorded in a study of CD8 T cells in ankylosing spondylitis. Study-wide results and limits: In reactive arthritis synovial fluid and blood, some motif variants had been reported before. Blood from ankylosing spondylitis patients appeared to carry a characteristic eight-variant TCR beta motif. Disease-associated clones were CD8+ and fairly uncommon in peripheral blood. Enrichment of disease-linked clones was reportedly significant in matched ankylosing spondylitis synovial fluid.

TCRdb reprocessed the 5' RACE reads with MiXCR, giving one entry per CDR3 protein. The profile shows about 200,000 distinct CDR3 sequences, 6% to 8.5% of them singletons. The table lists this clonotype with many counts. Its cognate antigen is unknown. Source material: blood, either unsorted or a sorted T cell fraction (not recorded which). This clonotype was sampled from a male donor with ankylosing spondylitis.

The DNA of the CDR3 is TGTGCCAGCAGTTTAGCAGGACATACCGGGGAGCTGTTTTTT. It specifies CASSLAGHTGELFF. The chain carries TRBV12-3 or TRBV12-4 and TRBJ2-2, with D possibly TRBD1 on 5 matching bases. CDR3 length: 14 amino acids. The V end was cut by 0 bases, the J end by 5 bases, with 7 bases between.